Listed below are T cell receptor beta chains from one sample, sequenced in a study of blood T cell repertoires in COVID-19. Clones were read by immunoSEQ multiplex PCR, and TCRdb kept only the in-frame ones, dropping some. The sample records a few hundred thousand clones, around 87% being singletons. Sequencing was performed on peripheral blood. These receptors all stem from a woman aged 25-40 years with COVID-19, enrolled during active disease. Each CDR3 is given without its conserved first and last residue. The order of the fields is J gene, V gene, clone size, CDR3 protein. Rows give clone size only sometimes, using once, few, many, or a class for an expanded clone.

TRBJ2-7 TRBV4-1 once ASSLTSSYEQY
TRBJ2-7 TRBV4-1 . ASSQGAGGSYEQY
TRBJ2-2 TRBV30 . AWSVGAGGPGELF
TRBJ2-7 TRBV15 once ATSREGGRTYEQY
TRBJ2-5 TRBV7-2 few ASSSRQGRETQY
TRBJ1-6 TRBV11-3 . ASSLGQLGSPLH
TRBJ1-1 TRBV5-1 . ASSPRPGNTNTEAF
TRBJ2-2 TRBV9 . ASRGTSGRAVPGELF
TRBJ2-3 TRBV18 few ASSPPGLAGVTDTQY
TRBJ2-7 TRBV11-2 few ASSSTRHEQY
TRBJ1-5 TRBV10-3 . AISEGTGANQPQH
TRBJ2-7 TRBV6-6 . ATRQSSYEQY
TRBJ2-5 TRBV28 . ASSFLREGEETQY
TRBJ2-5 TRBV5-6 . ASSPRTGGIGETQY
TRBJ2-7 TRBV4-3 once ASSQDGAGGFYEQY
TRBJ2-6 TRBV5-1 . ASSFRQFSGANVLT
TRBJ1-1 TRBV5-1 . ASSPGGGWGTEAF
TRBJ1-4 TRBV13 . ASSLGRDSSNEKLF
TRBJ2-3 TRBV18 . ASSKGTGYTDTQY
TRBJ1-4 TRBV6-5 once ASSYSTDGEKLF
TRBJ2-3 TRBV11-2 . ASSLAGRGATDTQY
TRBJ1-1 TRBV5-5 . ASSLNQGRGTEAF
TRBJ1-1 TRBV30 . AWSEDILTEAF
TRBJ1-2 TRBV5-1 . ASSRPGSGYT
TRBJ1-2 TRBV4-1 . ASGWGVGYT
TRBJ2-7 TRBV2 . ASSPALAGAGEQY
TRBJ1-1 TRBV28 . ASSFPSSRWNTEAF
TRBJ1-5 TRBV2 once ASTRGGRQPQH
TRBJ2-5 TRBV30 . AWRLAGIQETQY
TRBJ1-5 TRBV28 . ASSLAGLGNQPQH
TRBJ2-1 TRBV10-3 . AISGAGSGGSYNEQF
TRBJ2-7 TRBV7-2 . ASSWGTANSYEQY
TRBJ2-2 TRBV19 . ASTLGTSRNTGELF
TRBJ2-1 TRBV28 . ASTPGQGSYNEQF
TRBJ2-7 TRBV28 once ASSTGLPREQY
TRBJ2-2 TRBV2 . ASSVPVGGTGELF
TRBJ2-7 TRBV4-3 . ASSEGTGGPYEQY